Below are 31 T cell receptor beta chains sequenced from a single sample in a study of identical twins. MiXCR, run by TCRdb on the 5' RACE reads, gives a single entry per CDR3 protein. The sample contains approximately 690,000 distinct CDR3 sequences, 5.5% to 7.5% of which appear only once. The source material was naive T cells sorted from blood. The receptors derive from a man aged 18 to 35 in good health.

At least ten counts were recorded for this clonotype. This rearrangement joins TRBV21-1 to TRBJ2-4; TRBD1 is taken as the D call from the table, unchecked against the DNA. TRBV21-1 is noted as a pseudogene. This CDR3 contains 17 residues. The CDR3 bases are TGTGCCAGCAGCAAAGTTGTCAGGGATGTGGCCAAAAACATTCAGTACTTC. Protein product: CASSKVVRDVAKNIQYF.

This clonotype appeared many times. V and J are TRBV12-3 or TRBV12-4 and TRBJ2-2, with D unclear. CDR3 length: 13 residues. The V gene lost 3 bases and the J gene lost 4 bases, with 6 bases spanning the gap. CDR3 residues: CASSFLVTGELFF. The CDR3 nucleotides are TGTGCCAGCAGTTTTTTGGTCACCGGGGAGCTGTTTTTT.

Only a few counts were recorded for this clonotype. The rearrangement joins TRBV6-2 or TRBV6-3 to TRBJ2-1; 10 bases map to TRBD1. The ends lost 9 bases at V and 8 bases at J; junction bases unmatched: 16. The CDR3 covers 16 residues. Germline lookup yields CDR1 MNHEY and CDR2 SVGEGT. The CDR3 reads CASLDADRGLRDEQFF. DNA for the CDR3: TGTGCCAGTCTAGACGCCGACAGGGGGCTAAGGGATGAGCAGTTCTTC.

This clonotype was seen more than once but under ten times. The chain recombines TRBV11-2 with TRBJ1-1; D is unresolved. V lost 5 bases and J lost 1, with 11 bases in between. Per germline, CDR1 SGHAT and CDR2 FQNNGV. The CDR3 is 14 amino acids. The CDR3 coding sequence is TGTGCCAGCAGCGGCAGGCCCCAGAACACTGAAGCTTTCTTT. Residues: CASSGRPQNTEAFF.

This sequence joins TRBV7-9 and TRBJ2-7; no reliable D call. Germline values: CDR1 SEHNR, CDR2 FQNEAQ (reference sequence). Trimming took off 2 bases at V and 6 bases at J, with 11 bases between the two ends. The CDR3 contains 13 residues. The CDR3 here is CASSLIENGEQYV. The DNA for the CDR3 is TGTGCCAGCAGCTTAATCGAAAATGGCGAGCAGTACGTC.

This clonotype was detected many times. CDR3 bases: TGCAGTGCTAGAGAAGAAACGAGAACCTCCTGGGGCCAGCCCCAGCATTTT. Its translation is CSAREETRTSWGQPQHF. The genes are TRBV20-1 and TRBJ1-5, with D perhaps matching TRBD1 (5 bases). Germline CDR1 and CDR2: DFQATT and SNEGSKA (reference sequence). Trimming stripped 0 bases from V and 7 bases from J, with 22 bases between. The CDR3 runs 17 residues.

In DNA form, the CDR3 reads TGCGCCAGCAGCCAAGTGATAGGGGAGACCCAGTACTTC. It translates to CASSQVIGETQYF. V is TRBV4-1 and J is TRBJ2-5, with D hard to call. Germline V gives CDR1 MGHRA, CDR2 YSYEKL. V shed 1 base and J shed 5 bases, with 8 bases lying between them. The CDR3 runs to 13 residues.

There are many counts of this clonotype. This chain uses TRBV5-1 with TRBJ1-2, with no clear D. V was trimmed by 4 bases and J by 8 bases, leaving 21 bases between them. CDR3 length: 15 residues. Germline assignment: CDR1 SGHRS and CDR2 YFSETQ. CDR3 region: CASSPSPASSNGYTF. The CDR3 DNA follows: TGCGCCAGCAGCCCTTCCCCGGCCAGTTCCAACGGCTACACCTTC.

Only a few counts were recorded for this clonotype. The gene calls are TRBV29-1 and TRBJ1-1, with unresolved D. CDR3 length: 14 amino acids. Per germline, CDR1 SQVTM and CDR2 ANQGSEA. Trimming took 6 bases from V and 1 from J, leaving 15 bases between them. The CDR3 nucleotides are TGCAGCGTAATACAGCTCAGAAAGAACACTGAAGCTTTCTTT. Translating gives CSVIQLRKNTEAFF. The entire variable domain, with the rest obtained from reference TRBV29-1 and TRBJ1-1, is as follows: SAVISQKPSRDICQRGTSLTIQCQVDSQVTMMFWYRQQPGQSLTLIATANQGSEATYESGFVIDKFPISRPNLTFSTLTVSNMSPEDSSIYLCSVIQLRKNTEAFFGQGTRLTVV.

This clonotype was detected a few times. This chain connects TRBV6-2 or TRBV6-3 to TRBJ2-5, with a tentative D call TRBD2 (5 bases). Germline V CDR1 and CDR2: MNHEY, SVGEGT. V gave up 11 bases and J gave up 5 bases, with 24 bases separating them. The CDR3 length is 15 residues. CDR3: CAGHSQTSSRETQYF. CDR3 nucleotide sequence: TGTGCCGGGCACTCACAAACTAGTTCTCGCGAGACCCAGTACTTC.

This clonotype appeared a few times. V is TRBV29-1 and J is TRBJ2-1; D is unresolved. CDR1 and CDR2 (germline): SQVTM, ANQGSEA. The V end lost 8 bases, the J end lost 9 bases, and 17 bases lay between the germline ends. The CDR3 sequence is 12 residues long. The CDR3 region is CSTSSDVVEQFF. CDR3 nucleotides: TGCAGCACCTCTTCGGACGTCGTTGAGCAGTTCTTC.

This clonotype has a count of ten or more. This chain links TRBV20-1 with TRBJ2-1; TRBD2 agrees at 8 bases. The germline gives CDR1 DFQATT, CDR2 SNEGSKA (reference sequence). CDR3 length equals 12 residues. The V segment lost 6 bases and the J segment 5 bases; nucleotides outside the gene matches: 3. CDR3 amino acids: CSAQRENNEQFF. CDR3 DNA: TGCAGTGCCCAGCGGGAGAACAATGAGCAGTTCTTC.

This clonotype was counted between two and nine times. For the CDR3, the DNA is TGCGCCAGCAGCTTGTGGGGGGGAGCCAAAAACATTCAGTACTTC. Translating gives CASSLWGGAKNIQYF. This chain connects TRBV5-1 to TRBJ2-4; TRBD2 agrees at 7 bases. The J segment lost 0 bases and the V segment lost 1 base, leaving 1 base of the junction unmatched. There are 15 residues in the CDR3. The germline CDR1 and CDR2 sequences are SGHRS and YFSETQ. Combining the CDR3 with reference TRBV5-1 and TRBJ2-4 gives the whole variable domain KAGVTQTPRYLIKTRGQQVTLSCSPISGHRSVSWYQQTPGQGLQFLFEYFSETQRNKGNFPGRFSGRQFSNSRSEMNVSTLELGDSALYLCASSLWGGAKNIQYFGAGTRLSVL.

This chain uses TRBV5-1 with TRBJ2-1; tentative D call: TRBD2 (5 bases). The germline V gene has CDR1 SGHRS and CDR2 YFSETQ. This CDR3 is built from 13 residues. Trimming took off 0 bases at V and 10 bases at J, with 11 bases between the two ends. The CDR3 coding sequence is TGCGCCAGCAGCTTGGCGGGGATAGCGGAGCAGTTCTTC. Encoded protein: CASSLAGIAEQFF. The variable domain in full, with the rest retrieved from reference TRBV5-1 and TRBJ2-1, is KAGVTQTPRYLIKTRGQQVTLSCSPISGHRSVSWYQQTPGQGLQFLFEYFSETQRNKGNFPGRFSGRQFSNSRSEMNVSTLELGDSALYLCASSLAGIAEQFFGPGTRLTVL.

The V and J genes are TRBV2 and TRBJ2-3; D may correspond to TRBD1 or TRBD2 (7 bases each). This CDR3 is built from 14 residues. Germline CDR1 reads SNHLY; CDR2 reads FYNNEI. V lost 6 bases and J 2 bases, leaving 12 bases between the germline ends. The CDR3 DNA sequence: TGTGCCAGCAGCGACAGGGACTACACAGATACGCAGTATTTT. Amino acid sequence: CASSDRDYTDTQYF.

Many counts were recorded for this clonotype. This chain joins TRBV5-1 and TRBJ2-3; weak D call: TRBD2 (5 bases). The CDR3 covers 14 residues. The germline CDR1 and CDR2 sequences are SGHRS and YFSETQ. V gave up 4 bases and J gave up 6 bases, with 15 bases separating them. The CDR3 region has the DNA TGCGCCAGCAGCCCGGAGGCTGGGGAGGATACGCAGTATTTT. This encodes CASSPEAGEDTQYF.

In its sample, this clonotype was seen many times. V usage is TRBV12-3 or TRBV12-4 and J usage is TRBJ1-5, with D perhaps matching TRBD1 (5 bases). Trimming shortened V by 3 bases and J by 6 bases, and 6 bases separated the two germline ends. CDR3 length equals 12 residues. CDR3 bases: TGTGCCAGCAGTTTGCAGGGTCAGCCCCAGCATTTT. Its translation is CASSLQGQPQHF.

This clonotype was observed at least ten times. This chain joins TRBV12-3 or TRBV12-4 and TRBJ1-3; no clear D. The CDR3 contains 13 residues. Trimming took 4 bases from V and 4 from J, leaving 8 bases between them. CDR3 DNA sequence: TGTGCCAGCAGTTGGATCGGGGGAAACACCATATATTTT. This codes for CASSWIGGNTIYF.

This clonotype was found a few times. The chain recombines TRBV3-1 with TRBJ2-2; 9 bases are shared with TRBD2. Germline lookup yields CDR1 LGHDT and CDR2 YNNKEL (reference sequence). Trimming took 2 bases from V and 6 from J; bases not matched to a gene: 7. CDR3 size: 16 residues. In DNA form, the CDR3 reads TGTGCCAGCAGCCAATCCCCGGGACTAGCCGCCGGGGAGCTGTTTTTT. Translating it yields CASSQSPGLAAGELFF.

The chain couples TRBV6-5 to TRBJ2-7; 7 positions match TRBD2. Germline lookup yields CDR1 MNHEY and CDR2 SVGAGI. Losses at the gene ends were 0 bases for V and 7 bases for J; bases not matched to a gene: 6. The CDR3 contains 14 residues. Here the CDR3 reads CASSYSMGAGEQYV. The CDR3 DNA sequence: TGTGCCAGCAGTTACTCGATGGGAGCGGGAGAGCAGTACGTC.

Ten or more counts support this clonotype. The chain employs TRBV10-3 and TRBJ2-1; perhaps TRBD1 as D (6 bases). Per the germline V gene, CDR1 is ENHRY and CDR2 is SYGVKD. The CDR3 totals 17 residues. The V end was cut by 2 bases, the J end by 7 bases, with 21 bases between. The CDR3 sequence: CAISETLTSIRGNEQFF. In DNA form, the CDR3 reads TGTGCCATCAGTGAGACCTTAACCTCTATAAGGGGGAATGAGCAGTTCTTC.

This clonotype was seen many times. CDR3 residues: CASSETLGNTIYF. Here the CDR3 DNA reads TGCGCCAGCAGCGAAACGCTCGGAAACACCATATATTTT. The chain carries TRBV5-1 and TRBJ1-3; D not resolved. Germline CDR1 and CDR2: SGHRS and YFSETQ. CDR3 length: 13 amino acids. V was clipped by 4 bases and J by 4 bases, with 9 bases between them. The whole variable domain, remainder taken from reference TRBV5-1 and TRBJ1-3, is KAGVTQTPRYLIKTRGQQVTLSCSPISGHRSVSWYQQTPGQGLQFLFEYFSETQRNKGNFPGRFSGRQFSNSRSEMNVSTLELGDSALYLCASSETLGNTIYFGEGSWLTVV.

In its sample, this clonotype was seen many times. The genes are TRBV12-3 or TRBV12-4 and TRBJ1-3; the D is unclear. The CDR3 extends over 15 amino acids. V lost 5 bases to trimming and J lost 0 bases, with 11 bases between them. CDR3 residues: CASSRDLHSGNTIYF. The CDR3 DNA is TGTGCCAGCAGTCGAGATCTTCACTCTGGAAACACCATATATTTT.

This clonotype was observed a few times. The V and J genes are TRBV18 and TRBJ1-4; TRBD1 aligns across 7 bases. Unmatched junction bases numbered 3, after V lost 0 bases and J lost 5 bases. The germline V gene encodes CDR1 KGHSH and CDR2 LQKENI. CDR3 size: 15 residues. The CDR3 DNA reads TGTGCCAGCTCACCACCGGGACAGTTAAATGAAAAACTGTTTTTT. Translation: CASSPPGQLNEKLFF.

This clonotype was detected ten times or more. The V gene is TRBV6-1, the J gene TRBJ2-5; 7 positions match TRBD1. Germline V gene lookup returns CDR1 MNHNS and CDR2 SASEGT. The V and J ends lost 6 bases and 2 bases, in that order; junction bases with no gene match: 6. The CDR3 runs 14 residues. CDR3 nucleotide sequence: TGTGCCAGCAGACACAGGGGCCTACAAGAGACCCAGTACTTC. Translated, it gives CASRHRGLQETQYF.

This clonotype was observed at least ten times. The genes are TRBV11-1 and TRBJ2-2; tentatively, D is TRBD1 (5 bases). The CDR3 has 15 residues. Trimming left V 2 bases short and J 6 bases short, with 13 bases between. The V gene's germline CDR1 is SGHAT and CDR2 FQDESV (reference sequence). The DNA of the CDR3 is TGTGCCAGCAGCTTAATAAGCAGGGTCGCCGGGGAGCTGTTTTTT. Protein: CASSLISRVAGELFF.

The rearrangement joins TRBV20-1 to TRBJ2-7; D gene uncertain. The CDR3 sequence is 14 residues long. The V end was cut by 3 bases, the J end by 5 bases, with 17 bases between. Germline-derived CDR1 and CDR2 are DFQATT and SNEGSKA (reference sequence). CDR3 bases: TGCAGTGCTAGGTCCAGCTTTGCGAACCACGAGCAGTACTTC. Translation: CSARSSFANHEQYF.

This clonotype came up many times. The chain employs TRBV20-1 and TRBJ2-1, with D maybe TRBD1 (6 bases). Germline values: CDR1 DFQATT, CDR2 SNEGSKA (reference sequence). This CDR3 region has 14 residues. V gave up 4 bases and J gave up 2 bases, with 12 bases separating them. CDR3 nucleotides: TGCAGTGCTACCACAGGGATCCCCTACAATGAGCAGTTCTTC. Amino acid sequence: CSATTGIPYNEQFF.

This clonotype has ten or more counts. V and J are TRBV5-6 and TRBJ2-7; TRBD2 might be the D (5 bases). V was pared by 6 bases and J by 0 bases, with 7 bases between. Germline V lookup: CDR1 SGHDT, CDR2 YYEEEE. The CDR3 covers 12 residues. CDR3 protein: CASTRGSYEQYV. The CDR3, as DNA: TGTGCCAGCACCCGGGGCTCCTACGAGCAGTACGTC.

This clonotype was found once. This could be a read error, since a much larger clone is one nucleotide away. The chain is built from TRBV10-1 and TRBJ1-1, with 7 positions matching TRBD1. The CDR3 has 13 residues. Germline loops: CDR1 WNHNN, CDR2 SYGVQD (reference sequence). V gave up 11 bases and J gave up 1 base; unmatched junction bases: 7. The CDR3: CAQGEGPNTEAFF. The CDR3 DNA reads TGCGCCCAGGGGGAGGGGCCGAACACTGAAGCTTTCTTT.

This clonotype was recorded many times. The V gene is TRBV6-1, the J gene TRBJ2-5; no reliable D call. The CDR3 is 13 amino acids. Trimming removed 6 bases at V and 4 bases at J, with 12 bases between. Germline loops: CDR1 MNHNS, CDR2 SASEGT. In DNA, the CDR3 is TGTGCCAGCAGGGCGCTCCAAGGAGAGACCCAGTACTTC. It encodes CASRALQGETQYF.